This T cell receptor (beta chain) was captured by sequencing in a study of T cell responses to AZD1222 COVID-19 vaccine. Study-level points and caveats: Researchers report vaccine-associated CD4 TCRs spanning spike, with dominance at 160-218 and 743-854. All repertoire sampling was performed exclusively after the peak T cell response. Clonal diversity was possibly underestimated; the donors were predominantly white British and more often female. Of spike-specific TCRs, nearly half reportedly target regions left unmutated in variants.

Some clones are missing from TCRdb's copy, which holds only in-frame ones; the method was immunoSEQ multiplex PCR. The sample has roughly 140,000 clones, more than 85% seen once; the top ten hold 2.5% to 3.5%. Per germline, CDR1 LGHDT and CDR2 YNNKEL (reference sequence). Trimming took off 0 bases at V and 5 bases at J, with 10 bases between the two ends. The CDR3 runs to 14 residues. Worth noting for this clone: No antigen is known for it.

The J gene is TRBJ2-5, the V gene TRBV3-1 (or the pseudogene TRBV3-2); D possibly corresponds to TRBD1 (6 bases). The sample consisted of peripheral blood, taken 28 days after the second AZD1222 dose. This TCR was recovered from an adult who received the AZD1222 COVID-19 vaccine. The CDR3 DNA reads as TGTGCCAGCAGCCAAGATGGGGGCCGTGAGACCCAGTACTTC. It translates to CASSQDGGRETQYF.